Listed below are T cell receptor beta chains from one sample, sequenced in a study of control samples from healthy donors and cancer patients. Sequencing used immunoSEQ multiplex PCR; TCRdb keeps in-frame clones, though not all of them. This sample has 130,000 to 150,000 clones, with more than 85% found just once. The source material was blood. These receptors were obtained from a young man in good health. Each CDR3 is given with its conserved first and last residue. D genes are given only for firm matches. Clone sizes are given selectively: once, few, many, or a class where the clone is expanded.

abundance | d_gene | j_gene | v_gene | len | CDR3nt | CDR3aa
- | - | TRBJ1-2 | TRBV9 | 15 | TGTGCCAGCAGCGTACAGGGTGCCGGAAGTAGTGGCTACACCTTC | CASSVQGAGSSGYTF
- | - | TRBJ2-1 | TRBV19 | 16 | TGTGCCAGTAGTAACGGGGGGCATGGACAGTTCGGTGAGCAGTTCTTC | CASSNGGHGQFGEQFF
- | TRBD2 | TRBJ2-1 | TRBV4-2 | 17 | TGTGCCAGCAGCCAGGCCCAACTAGCGGGGGGGCCCTATGAGCAGTTCTTC | CASSQAQLAGGPYEQFF
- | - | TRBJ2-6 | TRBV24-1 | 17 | TGTGCCACCAGTGGGGCGACCTCGGACTCTGGGGCCAACGTCCTGACTTTC | CATSGATSDSGANVLTF
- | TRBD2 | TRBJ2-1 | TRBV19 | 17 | TGTGCCAGTAGTATCCGAGGGTCGGGGGGACTATACAATGAGCAGTTCTTC | CASSIRGSGGLYNEQFF
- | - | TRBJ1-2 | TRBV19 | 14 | TGTGCCAGTAGTATTGGGCAGGGGAACGATGGCTACACCTTC | CASSIGQGNDGYTF
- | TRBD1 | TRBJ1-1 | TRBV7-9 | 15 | TGTGCCAGCAGCTTAGCACAGGGGCTGAACACTGAAGCTTTCTTT | CASSLAQGLNTEAFF
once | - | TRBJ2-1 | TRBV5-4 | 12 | TGTGCCAGCAGCTTAGTTGACAATGAGCAGTTCTTC | CASSLVDNEQFF
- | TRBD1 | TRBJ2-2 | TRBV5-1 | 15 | TGCGCCAGCAGCGGACCAGGGGGCCCCACCGGGGAGCTGTTTTTT | CASSGPGGPTGELFF
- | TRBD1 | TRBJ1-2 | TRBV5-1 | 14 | TGCGCCAGCAGCTCCGGGACAGGGGGATTTGGCTACACCTTC | CASSSGTGGFGYTF
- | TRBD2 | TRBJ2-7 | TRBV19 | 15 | TGTGCCAGTAGTATAGGCGGGAGGAGCTCCTACGAGCAGTACTTC | CASSIGGRSSYEQYF
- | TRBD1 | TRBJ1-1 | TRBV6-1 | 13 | TGTGCCAGCAGTGAAGCACAGGGGACTGAAGCTTTCTTT | CASSEAQGTEAFF
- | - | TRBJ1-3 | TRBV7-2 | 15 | TGTGCCAGCAGCTTAGTCGCCAGCTCTGGAAACACCATATATTTT | CASSLVASSGNTIYF
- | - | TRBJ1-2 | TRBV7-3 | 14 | TGTGCCAGCAGCTTAGTTGCAGGGGACTATGGCTACACCTTC | CASSLVAGDYGYTF
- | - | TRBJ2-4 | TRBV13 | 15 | TGTGCCAGCAGCCCCTCTGGGGCAGCCAAAAACATTCAGTACTTC | CASSPSGAAKNIQYF
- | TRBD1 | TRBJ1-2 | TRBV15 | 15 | TGTGCCACCAGCACGCTGGGACAGGGGAGATATGGCTACACCTTC | CATSTLGQGRYGYTF
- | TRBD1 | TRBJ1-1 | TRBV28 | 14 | TGTGCCAGCATTACAGGGGCGGCGAACACTGAAGCTTTCTTT | CASITGAANTEAFF
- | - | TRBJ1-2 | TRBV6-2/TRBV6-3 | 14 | TGTGCCAGCAGTTACTCGATGACGGGGGCTGGCTACACCTTC | CASSYSMTGAGYTF
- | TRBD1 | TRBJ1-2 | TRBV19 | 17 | TGTGCCAGTAGTAACGGACAGGGAGTAGGTCCTAACTATGGCTACACCTTC | CASSNGQGVGPNYGYTF
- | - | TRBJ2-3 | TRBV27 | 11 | TGTGCCAGCCGGGGGATAGATACGCAGTATTTT | CASRGIDTQYF
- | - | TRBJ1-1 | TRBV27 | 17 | TGTGCCAGCAGTTTAGAATGGACCCTAAGTGGGGACACTGAAGCTTTCTTT | CASSLEWTLSGDTEAFF
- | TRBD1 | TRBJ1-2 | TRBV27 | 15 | TGTGCCAGCAGAGAGAAACGGGACAGGTACTATGGCTACACCTTC | CASREKRDRYYGYTF
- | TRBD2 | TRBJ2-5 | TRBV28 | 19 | TGTGCCAGCAGCTTAAGCCGTGGACTAGCGGGGGCCGTACAAGAGACCCAGTACTTC | CASSLSRGLAGAVQETQYF
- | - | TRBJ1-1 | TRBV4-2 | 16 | TGTGCCAGCAGCCAAGAGAGGGAGGCTGCGAACACTGAAGCTTTCTTT | CASSQEREAANTEAFF
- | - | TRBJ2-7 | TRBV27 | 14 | TGTGCCAGCAGTCCCTCCGGGCAGGCCTACGAGCAGTACTTC | CASSPSGQAYEQYF
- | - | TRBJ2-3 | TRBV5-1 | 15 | TGCGCCAGCAGCGAAGGGATTATTGGGACAGATACGCAGTATTTT | CASSEGIIGTDTQYF
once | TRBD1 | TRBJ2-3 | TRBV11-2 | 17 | TGTGCCAGCAGCTTAGATCTGGGACAGGTCAGCACAGATACGCAGTATTTT | CASSLDLGQVSTDTQYF
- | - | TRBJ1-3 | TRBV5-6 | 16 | TGTGCCAGCAGCTTGAATGGGTGGTGGACTGGAAACACCATATATTTT | CASSLNGWWTGNTIYF
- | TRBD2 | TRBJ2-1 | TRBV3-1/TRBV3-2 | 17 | TGTGCCAGCAGCGTACCGAGAACTAGCGGGGATTACAATGAGCAGTTCTTC | CASSVPRTSGDYNEQFF
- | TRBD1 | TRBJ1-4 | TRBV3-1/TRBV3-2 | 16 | TGTGCCAGCAGCCAAATCTCAGGGGGTTCCGCTGAAAAACTGTTTTTT | CASSQISGGSAEKLFF
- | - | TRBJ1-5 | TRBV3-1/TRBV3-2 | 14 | TGTGCCAGCAGCCAAGAGTGGAGCGGTCAGCCCCAGCATTTT | CASSQEWSGQPQHF
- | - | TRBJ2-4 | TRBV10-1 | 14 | TGCGCCAGCAGTGACCCGGGGGCGGAAAACATTCAGTACTTC | CASSDPGAENIQYF
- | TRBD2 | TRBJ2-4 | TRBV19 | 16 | TGTGCCAGTAGCTTTAGCGGGGGGGCGGCCAAAAACATTCAGTACTTC | CASSFSGGAAKNIQYF
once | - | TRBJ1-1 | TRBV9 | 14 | TGTGCCAGCAGCTTAATGGACTGGAACACTGAAGCTTTCTTT | CASSLMDWNTEAFF
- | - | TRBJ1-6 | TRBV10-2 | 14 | TGCGCCAGCAGTGATGTCAGGATTAGGTCACCCCTCCACTTT | CASSDVRIRSPLHF
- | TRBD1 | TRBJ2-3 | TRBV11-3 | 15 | TGTGCCAGCAGCTCCTGGGACAGTCACACAGATACGCAGTATTTT | CASSSWDSHTDTQYF
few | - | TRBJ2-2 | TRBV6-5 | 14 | TGTGCCAGCAGCAGAAAATCGAACACCGGGGAGCTGTTTTTT | CASSRKSNTGELFF
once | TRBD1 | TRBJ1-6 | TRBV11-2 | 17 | TGTGCCAGCAGCCCAGGACAGGGGTCGGTCGTTGATTCACCCCTCCACTTT | CASSPGQGSVVDSPLHF
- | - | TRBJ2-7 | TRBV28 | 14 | TGTGCCAGCAGTTCCCAGACAGCCTCCTACGAGCAGTACTTC | CASSSQTASYEQYF
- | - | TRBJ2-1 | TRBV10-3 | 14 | TGTGCCATCAGTGAATCTGGCTCCTACAATGAGCAGTTCTTC | CAISESGSYNEQFF
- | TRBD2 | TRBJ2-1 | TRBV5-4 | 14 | TGTGCCAGCAGCTTGGGGGGACTAGTAAATGAGCAGTTCTTC | CASSLGGLVNEQFF
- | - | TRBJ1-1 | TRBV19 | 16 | TGTGCCAGTAGTATGATGGAAGCCCGCATGAACACTGAAGCTTTCTTT | CASSMMEARMNTEAFF
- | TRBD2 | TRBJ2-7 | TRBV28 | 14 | TGTGCCAGCAGTCTTCCGGGACTAGCGTACGAGCAGTACTTC | CASSLPGLAYEQYF
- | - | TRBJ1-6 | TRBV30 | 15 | TGTGCCTGGAGCGTCGGAAGCTCCTATAATTCACCCCTCCACTTT | CAWSVGSSYNSPLHF
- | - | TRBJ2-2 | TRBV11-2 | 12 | TGTGCCAGCCGGACCGCCACCGGGGAGCTGTTTTTT | CASRTATGELFF
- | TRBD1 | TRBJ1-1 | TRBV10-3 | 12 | TGTGCCTCCCAGGCAGGGGGCACTGAAGCTTTCTTT | CASQAGGTEAFF
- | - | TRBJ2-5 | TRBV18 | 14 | TGTGCCAGCTCACCCATGACATTGCAAGAGACCCAGTACTTC | CASSPMTLQETQYF
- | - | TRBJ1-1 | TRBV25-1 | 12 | TGTGCCAGCAGTGAATGGCACACTGAAGCTTTCTTT | CASSEWHTEAFF
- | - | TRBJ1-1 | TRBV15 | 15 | TGTGCCACAGGAATTAGGGGGAGTAGGTATACTGAAGCTTTCTTT | CATGIRGSRYTEAFF
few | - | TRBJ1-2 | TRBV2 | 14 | TGTGCCAGCAGTGAATGGAGAGGGAAGTATGGCTACACCTTC | CASSEWRGKYGYTF
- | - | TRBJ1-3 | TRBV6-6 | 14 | TGTGCCAGCAGGTTGGATATGGCTGGAAACACCATATATTTT | CASRLDMAGNTIYF
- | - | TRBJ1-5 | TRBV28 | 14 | TGTGCCAGCAGTCCGCAGGGGCTCAATCAGCCCCAGCATTTT | CASSPQGLNQPQHF
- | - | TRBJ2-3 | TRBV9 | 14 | TGTGCCAGCAGCGTAGATTCCGGGGAGGATACGCAGTATTTT | CASSVDSGEDTQYF
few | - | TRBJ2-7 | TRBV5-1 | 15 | TGCGCCAGCAGCTTGACTGCCAACGAGGGGTACGAGCAGTACTTC | CASSLTANEGYEQYF
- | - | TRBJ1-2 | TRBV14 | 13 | TGTGCCAGCAGCCAAATAGCTAACTATGGCTACACCTTC | CASSQIANYGYTF
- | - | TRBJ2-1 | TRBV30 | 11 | TGTGCCTGGAGTGTTGGCAATGAGCAGTTCTTC | CAWSVGNEQFF
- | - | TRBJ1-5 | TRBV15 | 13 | TGTGCCACCAGCAGAGGGGGTAATCAGCCCCAGCATTTT | CATSRGGNQPQHF